The sequence of this T cell receptor beta chain was determined in a study of T cells in Graves' hyperthyroidism and ophthalmopathy. Study context: Sampling of peripheral blood happened at initial diagnosis, prior to any treatment.

Researchers took RNA transcripts and amplified the TCR beta CDR3 regions from them. The HTBI set primed first-round TCR CDR3 RT-PCR. TCRdb itself ran the multiplex PCR reads through MiXCR, one entry per CDR3 protein. The sample has approximately 630,000 distinct CDR3 sequences, 15% to 20% seen once. V shed 3 bases and J 7 bases; nucleotides not matched to a gene: 10. The length of the CDR3 is 15 residues. Germline CDR1 DFQATT, CDR2 SNEGSKA (reference sequence). For this clonotype: A read error may be the cause here, since a much bigger clone is one base away.

The chain uses TRBV20-1 and TRBJ2-1; 9 bases are shared with TRBD1. Sample: blood. The source of this sequence is a woman in her twenties or thirties with Graves' hyperthyroidism. The CDR3 is CSARVRDRVKNEQFF. CDR3 sequence (DNA): TGCAGTGCTAGGGTGCGGGACAGGGTGAAAAATGAGCAGTTCTTC.